The clone carrying this TCR beta chain has ten or more counts. This entry belongs to a study of T cells in Graves' hyperthyroidism and ophthalmopathy. The CDR3 runs 15 residues. Between the trimmed V and J ends, which lost 7 bases and 1 base, there was a span of 16 bases. Germline CDR1 reads SNHLY; CDR2 reads FYNNEI. Authors of the study amplified TCR beta CDR3 regions from RNA transcripts. RT-PCR in the first round (using the HTBI primer set) targeted the TCR CDR3. TCRdb passed the multiplex PCR reads through MiXCR, listing each CDR3 protein once. The repertoire holds 300,000 to 450,000 distinct CDR3 sequences, with about 18% as singletons.

Material: blood. This chain connects TRBV2 to TRBJ1-1; possible D gene TRBD1, 5 bases. The receptor was isolated from a man between 18 and 35 years old with Graves' ophthalmopathy. This CDR3 is CASKGRGAGNTEAFF. CDR3 sequence (DNA): TGTGCCAGCAAGGGGAGAGGGGCCGGGAACACTGAAGCTTTCTTT.